This note documents a single T cell receptor (beta chain) sequence. The record originates from a study of T cells in Graves' hyperthyroidism and ophthalmopathy. The V end lost 3 bases, the J end lost 5 bases, and 14 bases lay between the germline ends. The CDR3 is 14 residues long. Germline V gene lookup returns CDR1 SGHTA and CDR2 FQGNSA. Roughly 9.1 ml of fresh peripheral blood supplied the PBMCs. Amplification targeted TCR beta CDR3 regions from RNA transcripts. TCR CDR3 regions were first amplified by RT-PCR with HTBI primers. MiXCR was run by TCRdb on the multiplex PCR reads, yielding one entry per CDR3 protein. The table includes fewer than 900,000 distinct CDR3 sequences, roughly a sixth detected once.

The TCR sequence derives from a woman between 50 and 59 years old with Graves' hyperthyroidism that later progressed to Graves' ophthalmopathy. This chain joins TRBV7-2 and TRBJ2-7, with a possible D match to TRBD2 (7 bases). The sequenced sample consisted of blood. CDR3 nucleotides: TGTGCCAGCAGCTTCAGGGGAGGGCCCAACGAGCAGTACTTC. As protein: CASSFRGGPNEQYF. Filled out from reference TRBV7-2 and TRBJ2-7, the complete variable domain reads GAGVSQSPSNKVTEKGKDVELRCDPISGHTALYWYRQSLGQGLEFLIYFQGNSAPDKSGLPSDRFSAERTGGSVSTLTIQRTQQEDSAVYLCASSFRGGPNEQYFGPGTRLTVT.